This passage covers 20 T cell receptor beta chains from one sample sequenced in a study of blood T cell repertoires in COVID-19. Measured with immunoSEQ multiplex PCR; TCRdb has only the in-frame clones, and not every one. The profile shows 93,000 or so clones, roughly nine tenths of them singletons. Material: peripheral blood. The source of these receptors is a woman of 80 years or more in a cohort sampled during active COVID-19.

The chain recombines TRBV5-1 with TRBJ2-1, with 7 bases aligning to TRBD2. Germline CDR1 and CDR2: SGHRS and YFSETQ. The CDR3 is 18 amino acids. Trimming removed 4 bases from V and 3 bases from J; junction bases left unmatched: 16. The CDR3 DNA sequence: TGCGCCAGCAGCCTCCATCCCCCAGGGAGGGAGTACTACAATGAGCAGTTCTTC. Translated: CASSLHPPGREYYNEQFF.

This clone was detected only once. The J gene is TRBJ2-1, the V gene TRBV12-3 or TRBV12-4, with D possibly TRBD2 on 6 matching bases. The CDR3 runs 12 residues. The V gene lost 1 base and the J gene lost 15 bases, with 13 bases spanning the gap. The CDR3 DNA reads as TGTGCCAGCAGTTTAGTGGGGGGATCGCGGTTCTTC. As protein: CASSLVGGSRFF.

To note about this clone: Mismatch with germline at one junction end may stem from a read error. The rearrangement uses TRBV5-1 and TRBJ2-3; no reliable D call. The CDR3 consists of 15 residues. Germline V lookup: CDR1 SGHRS, CDR2 YFSETQ. The CDR3 bases are TGCGCCAACAGCTTGGCCGAGAGAAACACAGATACGCAGTATTTT. Translating it yields CANSLAERNTDTQYF.

This clone was counted a few times. The V gene is TRBV7-3, the J gene TRBJ2-2; TRBD1 agrees at 8 bases. Per the germline V gene, CDR1 is SGHTA and CDR2 is FQGTGA. V lost 5 bases, J lost 7 bases, and 6 bases stayed unmatched. The CDR3 totals 14 residues. The CDR3 nucleotides read TGTGCCAGCAGCCTTCAGGGGGCAGGCGGGGAGCTGTTTTTT. It codes for CASSLQGAGGELFF.

The chain couples TRBV3-1 (or the pseudogene TRBV3-2) to TRBJ1-6; 8 bases are a match to TRBD1. This CDR3 is 15 amino acids long. The V gene end was trimmed by 4 bases and the J gene end by 7 bases; junction bases not matched to a gene: 6. Per germline, CDR1 LGHDT and CDR2 YNNKEL (reference sequence). This CDR3 is CASSLRTGWNSPLHF. Written as DNA, the CDR3 is TGTGCCAGCAGCCTACGGACAGGGTGGAATTCACCCCTCCACTTT.

This clone was observed once. This sequence joins TRBV27 and TRBJ2-3, with 7 bases aligning to TRBD1. In germline, CDR1 is MNHEY, CDR2 SMNVEV (reference sequence). CDR3 length: 15 residues. V was clipped by 6 bases and J by 0 bases; unmatched bases: 6. CDR3 protein: CASRLGQASTDTQYF. The CDR3 DNA reads as TGTGCCAGCAGACTTGGACAGGCTAGCACAGATACGCAGTATTTT.

The chain links TRBV28 to TRBJ1-1; D gene unclear. CDR1 is MDHEN, CDR2 SYDVKM, per germline. The CDR3 loop spans 13 amino acids. With 4 bases removed from V and 6 bases from J, the gap between germline ends came to 12 bases. The CDR3 DNA reads TGTGCCAGCAGTTCCCCCCAATTCCCTGAAGCTTTCTTT. Protein: CASSSPQFPEAFF.

The chain links TRBV5-1 to TRBJ2-7; 9 nucleotides align to TRBD1. Germline loops: CDR1 SGHRS, CDR2 YFSETQ. The CDR3 consists of 16 residues. J gave up 2 bases and V 3 bases, and 9 bases lay outside the gene matches. The CDR3 loop reads CASSSTPGQGTYEQYF. CDR3 DNA sequence: TGCGCCAGCAGCTCTACGCCGGGACAGGGAACCTACGAGCAGTACTTC.

V is TRBV5-1 and J is TRBJ2-4, with TRBD1 identical over 8 bases. V dropped 5 bases and J dropped 0; count of bases not matched to a gene: 7. The CDR3 runs to 16 residues. The germline CDR1 and CDR2 sequences are SGHRS and YFSETQ. CDR3: CASRGQGQIAKNIQYF. CDR3 sequence (DNA): TGCGCCAGCAGAGGACAGGGCCAGATAGCCAAAAACATTCAGTACTTC.

A few counts support this clone. The V gene is TRBV10-1, the J gene TRBJ1-3; the D gene is possibly TRBD1 (6 bases). The germline gives CDR1 WNHNN, CDR2 SYGVQD (reference sequence). The germline V and J ends were trimmed by 5 bases and 0 bases, with 11 bases remaining between them. CDR3 length: 15 residues. The CDR3 spells CASSQTGSSGNTIYF. CDR3 DNA sequence: TGCGCCAGCAGTCAAACAGGGAGCTCTGGAAACACCATATATTTT.

This clone was seen just once. The CDR3 DNA is TGTGCCAGTAGAACGTCTCAAGTACAGGGGCACTATGGCTACACCTTC. Translating it yields CASRTSQVQGHYGYTF. The gene calls are TRBV19 and TRBJ1-2, with 7 bases that match TRBD1. Germline loops: CDR1 LNHDA, CDR2 SQIVND (reference sequence). V was pared by 6 bases and J by 3 bases, with 13 bases of the junction left unmatched. The CDR3 totals 16 residues.

The chain couples TRBV5-1 to TRBJ2-3; TRBD1 is a possible D gene (6 bases). V lost 4 bases to trimming and J lost 2 bases, with 14 bases between them. The CDR3 consists of 15 residues. CDR1 SGHRS and CDR2 YFSETQ come from the germline V gene. In DNA, the CDR3 is TGCGCCAGCAGCCCAGGGGACGGATACACAGATACGCAGTATTTT. Amino acids: CASSPGDGYTDTQYF.

There are a few counts of this clone. One junction end does not reproduce the germline sequence, and a read error may be involved. This chain links TRBV7-2 with TRBJ2-7; 12 nucleotides match TRBD2. The length of the CDR3 is 19 residues. CDR1 SGHTA and CDR2 FQGNSA come from the germline V gene. The chain's CDR3 is CASSLEVFTGRTSGTLWVF. The CDR3 nucleotides are TGTGCCAGCAGCTTAGAGGTCTTCACAGGGAGGACTAGCGGGACCCTCTGGGTCTTC.

On this clone: A read error may produce the germline difference seen at one junction end. The V gene is TRBV7-7, the J gene TRBJ2-2, with 10 nucleotides matching TRBD1. CDR3 length: 15 residues. CDR1 and CDR2 (germline): SSHAT, FNYEAQ (reference sequence). DNA for the CDR3: TGTGCTAGCAGCAGTCGGACAGGGGGCACCGGGGAGCTGTTTTTT. Translating it yields CASSSRTGGTGELFF.

CDR3 loop: CASSDNSNEKLFF. The CDR3 nucleotides are TGTGCCAGCAGTGATAACTCTAATGAAAAACTGTTTTTT. V usage is TRBV2 and J usage is TRBJ1-4, with no clear D. The ends were cut back, 3 bases at V and 3 bases at J, with 5 bases in the middle. The CDR3 contains 13 residues. Germline-derived CDR1 and CDR2 are SNHLY and FYNNEI.

This chain links TRBV3-1 (or the pseudogene TRBV3-2) with TRBJ1-5, with D possibly matching TRBD1 (5 bases). The CDR3 contains 15 residues. Trimming removed 4 bases from V and 1 base from J, with 11 bases in between. In germline, CDR1 is LGHDT, CDR2 YNNKEL (reference sequence). CDR3 DNA sequence: TGTGCCAGCAGCCTCCAGGGTTCGAGCAATCAGCCCCAGCATTTT. Encoded protein: CASSLQGSSNQPQHF.

This sequence joins TRBV24-1 and TRBJ2-1; 7 bases fit TRBD1. CDR3 length: 16 residues. The germline gives CDR1 KGHDR, CDR2 SFDVKD. Losses at the gene ends were 4 bases for V and 4 bases for J; bases not matched to a gene: 9. For the CDR3, the DNA is TGTGCCACCAGTGAATCACAGGGGCATGTTTACAATGAGCAGTTCTTC. Protein sequence: CATSESQGHVYNEQFF.

This chain joins TRBV7-2 and TRBJ1-2, with 8 bases matching TRBD1. The CDR3 is made up of 12 amino acids. The trim removed 5 bases at V and 9 bases at J, leaving 5 bases unmatched. The germline gives CDR1 SGHTA, CDR2 FQGNSA. The CDR3 region is CASSIPGGRYTF. CDR3 DNA sequence: TGTGCCAGCAGCATCCCAGGGGGCCGCTACACCTTC.

The chain is built from TRBV25-1 and TRBJ2-3; 10 positions agree with TRBD2. Germline V CDR1 and CDR2: MGHDK, SYGVNS. This CDR3 has 15 residues. The V gene end was trimmed by 11 bases and the J gene end by 5 bases; junction bases not matched to a gene: 13. CDR3 DNA: TGTGCCTCCTCCAGCGGGAGGGCCGGGGGAGATACGCAGTATTTT. Translating it yields CASSSGRAGGDTQYF.

In its sample, this clone was seen once. This sequence joins TRBV15 and TRBJ1-2, with D unresolved. From germline, CDR1 is LNHNV and CDR2 YYDKDF (reference sequence). V was clipped by 3 bases and J by 0 bases, with 8 bases between them. CDR3 length: 14 amino acids. CDR3 DNA: TGTGCCACCAGCAGGGAGCCCTCTAACTATGGCTACACCTTC. It yields the protein CATSREPSNYGYTF.